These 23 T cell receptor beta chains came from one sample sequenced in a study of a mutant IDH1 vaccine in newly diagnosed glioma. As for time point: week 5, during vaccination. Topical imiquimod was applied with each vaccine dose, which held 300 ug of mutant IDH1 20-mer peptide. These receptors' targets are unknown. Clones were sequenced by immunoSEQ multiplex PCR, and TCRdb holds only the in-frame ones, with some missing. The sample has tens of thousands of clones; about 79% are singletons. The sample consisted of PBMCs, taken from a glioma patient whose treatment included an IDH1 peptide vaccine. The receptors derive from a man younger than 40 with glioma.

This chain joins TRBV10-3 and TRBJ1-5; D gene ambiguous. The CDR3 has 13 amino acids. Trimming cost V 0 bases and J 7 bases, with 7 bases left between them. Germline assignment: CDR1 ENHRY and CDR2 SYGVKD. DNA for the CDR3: TGTGCCATCAGTGAGTCCACCGCCCAGCCCCAGCATTTT. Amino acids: CAISESTAQPQHF.

In DNA, the CDR3 is TGTGCCAGTAGTACCTCACAAGGAAACACCATATATTTT. Its translation is CASSTSQGNTIYF. The J gene is TRBJ1-3, the V gene TRBV19; D unresolved. Trimming cost V 4 bases and J 4 bases, with 8 bases left between them. CDR3 size: 13 residues. Germline V lookup: CDR1 LNHDA, CDR2 SQIVND (reference sequence).

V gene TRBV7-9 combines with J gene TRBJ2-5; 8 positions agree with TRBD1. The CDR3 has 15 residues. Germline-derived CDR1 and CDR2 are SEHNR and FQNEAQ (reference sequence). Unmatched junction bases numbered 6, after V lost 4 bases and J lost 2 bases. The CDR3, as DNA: TGTGCCAGCAGCTACCGGGACAGGCCACAAGAGACCCAGTACTTC. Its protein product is CASSYRDRPQETQYF.

CDR3 sequence reads: CASSAYNQPYNEQFF. CDR3 sequence (DNA): TGTGCCAGCAGCGCCTACAACCAACCCTACAATGAGCAGTTCTTC. The chain joins TRBV9 to TRBJ2-1; D is unclear. V was shortened by 3 bases and J by 2 bases, with 12 bases between the two germline ends. Germline assignment: CDR1 SGDLS and CDR2 YYNGEE. This CDR3 is 15 amino acids long.

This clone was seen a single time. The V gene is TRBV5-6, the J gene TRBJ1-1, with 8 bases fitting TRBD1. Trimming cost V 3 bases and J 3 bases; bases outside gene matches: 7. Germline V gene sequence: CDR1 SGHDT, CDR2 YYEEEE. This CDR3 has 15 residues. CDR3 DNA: TGTGCCAGCAGCTCGACAGGGGATCGGTACACTGAAGCTTTCTTT. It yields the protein CASSSTGDRYTEAFF.

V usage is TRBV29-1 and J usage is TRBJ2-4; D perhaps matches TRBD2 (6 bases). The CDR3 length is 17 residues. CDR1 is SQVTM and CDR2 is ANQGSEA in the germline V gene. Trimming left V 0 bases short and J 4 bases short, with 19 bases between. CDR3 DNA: TGCAGCGTTGAAGACCCCCTGAGGGGAGGTGAGAAAAACATTCAGTACTTC. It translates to CSVEDPLRGGEKNIQYF. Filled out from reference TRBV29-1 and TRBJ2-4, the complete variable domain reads SAVISQKPSRDICQRGTSLTIQCQVDSQVTMMFWYRQQPGQSLTLIATANQGSEATYESGFVIDKFPISRPNLTFSTLTVSNMSPEDSSIYLCSVEDPLRGGEKNIQYFGAGTRLSVL.

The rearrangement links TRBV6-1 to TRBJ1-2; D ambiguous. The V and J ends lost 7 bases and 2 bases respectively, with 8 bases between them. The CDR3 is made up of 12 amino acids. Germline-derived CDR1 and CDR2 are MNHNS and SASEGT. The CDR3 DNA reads TGTGCCAGCACCTTACAGAACTATGGCTACACCTTC. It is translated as CASTLQNYGYTF.

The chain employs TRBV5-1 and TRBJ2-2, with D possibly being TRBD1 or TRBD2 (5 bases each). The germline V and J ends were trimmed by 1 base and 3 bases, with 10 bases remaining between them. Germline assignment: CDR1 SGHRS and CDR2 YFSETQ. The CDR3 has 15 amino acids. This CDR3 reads CASSLSQGDTGELFF. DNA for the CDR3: TGCGCCAGCAGCTTGAGTCAGGGAGACACCGGGGAGCTGTTTTTT.

The CDR3 is CASSLRQRGGLEETQYF. The DNA of the CDR3 is TGTGCCAGCAGCTTGAGGCAGCGGGGGGGCCTCGAAGAGACCCAGTACTTC. The chain recombines TRBV11-3 with TRBJ2-5, with TRBD2 identical over 10 bases. V lost 3 bases, J lost 3 bases, and 10 bases stayed unmatched. CDR3 size: 17 residues. Per the germline V gene, CDR1 is SGHNT and CDR2 is YENEEA. The variable domain in full, with the rest retrieved from reference TRBV11-3 and TRBJ2-5, is EAGVVQSPRYKIIEKKQPVAFWCNPISGHNTLYWYLQNLGQGPELLIRYENEEAVDDSQLPKDRFSAERLKGVDSTLKIQPAELGDSAVYLCASSLRQRGGLEETQYFGPGTRLLVL.

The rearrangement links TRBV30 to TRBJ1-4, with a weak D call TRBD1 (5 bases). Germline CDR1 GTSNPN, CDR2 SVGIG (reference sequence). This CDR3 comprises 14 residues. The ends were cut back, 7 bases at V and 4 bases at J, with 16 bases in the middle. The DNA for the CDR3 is TGTGCCTCCACCGGGGGACCGCGTAATGAAAAACTGTTTTTT. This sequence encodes CASTGGPRNEKLFF.

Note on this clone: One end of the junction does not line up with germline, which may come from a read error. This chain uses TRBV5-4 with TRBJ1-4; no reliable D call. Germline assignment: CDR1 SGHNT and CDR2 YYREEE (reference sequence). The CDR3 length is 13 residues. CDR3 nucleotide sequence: TGTGCAAGCAGCTTGTCAGGAGAGGAAAAACTGTTTTTT. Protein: CASSLSGEEKLFF.

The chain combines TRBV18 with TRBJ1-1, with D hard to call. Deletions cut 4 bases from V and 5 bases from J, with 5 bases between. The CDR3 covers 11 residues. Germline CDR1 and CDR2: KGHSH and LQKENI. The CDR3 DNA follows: TGTGCCAGCTCACGACGAACTGAAGCTTTCTTT. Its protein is CASSRRTEAFF.

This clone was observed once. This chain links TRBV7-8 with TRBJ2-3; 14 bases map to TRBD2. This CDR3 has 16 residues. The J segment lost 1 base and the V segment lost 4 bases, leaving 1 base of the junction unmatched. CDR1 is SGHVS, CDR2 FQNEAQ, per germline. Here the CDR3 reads CASSSGLAGGTDTQYF. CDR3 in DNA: TGTGCCAGCAGCTCGGGACTAGCGGGGGGCACAGATACGCAGTATTTT.

CDR3 sequence reads: CASSGTSGGAEFF. DNA for the CDR3: TGTGCCAGCAGCGGGACTAGCGGGGGGGCTGAATTCTTC. The chain couples TRBV27 to TRBJ2-1; 16 bases map to TRBD2. CDR1 is MNHEY, CDR2 SMNVEV, per germline (reference sequence). The trim removed 6 bases at V and 16 bases at J, leaving 6 bases unmatched. The CDR3 contains 13 residues.

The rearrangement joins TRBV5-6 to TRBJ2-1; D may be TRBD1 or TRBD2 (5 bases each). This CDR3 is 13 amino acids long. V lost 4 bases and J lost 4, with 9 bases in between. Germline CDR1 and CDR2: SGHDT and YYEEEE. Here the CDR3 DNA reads TGTGCCAGCAGCCGGGACCGATACAATGAGCAGTTCTTC. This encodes CASSRDRYNEQFF.

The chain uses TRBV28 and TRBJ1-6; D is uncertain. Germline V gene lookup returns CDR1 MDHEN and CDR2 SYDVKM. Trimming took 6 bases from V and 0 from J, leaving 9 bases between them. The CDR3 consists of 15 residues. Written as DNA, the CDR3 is TGTGCCAGCAGATCCCACAGCTCCTATAATTCACCCCTCCACTTT. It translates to CASRSHSSYNSPLHF.

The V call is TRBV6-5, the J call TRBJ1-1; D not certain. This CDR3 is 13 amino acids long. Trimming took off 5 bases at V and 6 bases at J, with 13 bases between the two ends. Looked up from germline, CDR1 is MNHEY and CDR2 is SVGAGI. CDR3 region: CASSGDKRAEAFF. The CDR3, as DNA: TGTGCCAGCAGTGGAGATAAGAGAGCTGAAGCTTTCTTT.

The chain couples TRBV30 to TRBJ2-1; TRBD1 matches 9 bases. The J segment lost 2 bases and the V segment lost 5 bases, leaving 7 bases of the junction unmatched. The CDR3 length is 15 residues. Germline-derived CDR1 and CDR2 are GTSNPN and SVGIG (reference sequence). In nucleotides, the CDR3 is TGTGCCTGGGACCCCGACAGGGGGGCCTACAATGAGCAGTTCTTC. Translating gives CAWDPDRGAYNEQFF.

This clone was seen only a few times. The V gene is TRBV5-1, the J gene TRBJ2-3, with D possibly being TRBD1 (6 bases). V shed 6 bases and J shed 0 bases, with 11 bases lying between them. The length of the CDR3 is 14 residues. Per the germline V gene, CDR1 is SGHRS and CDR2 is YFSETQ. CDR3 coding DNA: TGCGCCAGCAAAGGGGGTATTAGCACAGATACGCAGTATTTT. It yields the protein CASKGGISTDTQYF.

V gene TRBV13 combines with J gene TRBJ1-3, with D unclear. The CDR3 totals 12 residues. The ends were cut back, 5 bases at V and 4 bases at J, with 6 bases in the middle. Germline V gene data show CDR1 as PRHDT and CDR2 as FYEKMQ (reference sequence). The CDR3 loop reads CASSRGGNTIYF. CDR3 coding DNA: TGTGCCAGCAGCCGTGGAGGAAACACCATATATTTT.

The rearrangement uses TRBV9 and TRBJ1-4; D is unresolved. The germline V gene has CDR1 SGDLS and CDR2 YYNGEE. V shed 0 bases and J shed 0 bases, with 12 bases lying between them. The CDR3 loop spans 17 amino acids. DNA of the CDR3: TGTGCCAGCAGCGTAGAAAGGGCCCCTGCAACTAATGAAAAACTGTTTTTT. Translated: CASSVERAPATNEKLFF.

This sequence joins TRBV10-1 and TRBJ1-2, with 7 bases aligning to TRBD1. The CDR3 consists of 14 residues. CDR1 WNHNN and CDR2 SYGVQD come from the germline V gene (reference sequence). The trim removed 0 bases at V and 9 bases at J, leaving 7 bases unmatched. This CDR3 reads CASSESAGGGSYTF. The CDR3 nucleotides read TGCGCCAGCAGTGAGTCAGCAGGGGGAGGAAGCTACACCTTC.

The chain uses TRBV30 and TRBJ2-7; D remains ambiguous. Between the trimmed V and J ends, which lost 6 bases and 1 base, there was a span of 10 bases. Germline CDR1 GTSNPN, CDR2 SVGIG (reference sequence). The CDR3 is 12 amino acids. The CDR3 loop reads CACRIRSYEQYF. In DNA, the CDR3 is TGTGCCTGTAGGATTCGGTCCTACGAGCAGTACTTC.